This TCR beta chain is from a study of breast tumors, draining lymph nodes, adjacent tissues. Germline V gene data show CDR1 as DFQATT and CDR2 as SNEGSKA (reference sequence). The V gene end was trimmed by 1 base and the J gene end by 3 bases; junction bases not matched to a gene: 5. The CDR3 length is 15 residues. Notes on this clonotype: Given a much more abundant clone one base away, this may be a read error.

TCRdb reanalysed the multiplex PCR reads using MiXCR and keeps one entry per CDR3 protein. The table lists about 110,000 distinct CDR3 sequences, around 30% of them singletons, with under 6.5% in the top ten. Axillary draining lymph nodes of breast cancer patients supplied the node samples. This sequence joins TRBV20-1 and TRBJ2-3; 9 nucleotides match TRBD2. The origin of this receptor is a female donor with breast cancer. Some clones in this sample may be carry-over from other donors' samples. The sample comprised axillary lymph node tissue. CDR3 sequence reads: CSARGLAERTDTQYF. The CDR3 DNA follows: TGCAGTGCTAGAGGACTAGCGGAGAGGACAGATACGCAGTATTTT.